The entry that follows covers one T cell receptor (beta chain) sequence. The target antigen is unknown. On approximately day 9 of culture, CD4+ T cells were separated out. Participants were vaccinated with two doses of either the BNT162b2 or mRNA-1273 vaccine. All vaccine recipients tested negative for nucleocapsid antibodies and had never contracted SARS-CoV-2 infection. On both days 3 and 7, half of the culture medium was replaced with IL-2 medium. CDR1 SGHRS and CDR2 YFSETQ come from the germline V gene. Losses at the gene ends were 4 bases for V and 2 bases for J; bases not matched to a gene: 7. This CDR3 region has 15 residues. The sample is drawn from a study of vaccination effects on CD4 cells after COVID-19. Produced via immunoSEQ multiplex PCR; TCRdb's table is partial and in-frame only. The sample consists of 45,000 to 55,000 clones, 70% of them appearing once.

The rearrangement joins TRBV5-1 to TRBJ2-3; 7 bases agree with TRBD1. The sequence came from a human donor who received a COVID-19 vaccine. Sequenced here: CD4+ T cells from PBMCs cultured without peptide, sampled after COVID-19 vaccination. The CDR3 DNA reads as TGCGCCAGCAGCCTAGGGACAGAAAACACAGATACGCAGTATTTT. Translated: CASSLGTENTDTQYF.